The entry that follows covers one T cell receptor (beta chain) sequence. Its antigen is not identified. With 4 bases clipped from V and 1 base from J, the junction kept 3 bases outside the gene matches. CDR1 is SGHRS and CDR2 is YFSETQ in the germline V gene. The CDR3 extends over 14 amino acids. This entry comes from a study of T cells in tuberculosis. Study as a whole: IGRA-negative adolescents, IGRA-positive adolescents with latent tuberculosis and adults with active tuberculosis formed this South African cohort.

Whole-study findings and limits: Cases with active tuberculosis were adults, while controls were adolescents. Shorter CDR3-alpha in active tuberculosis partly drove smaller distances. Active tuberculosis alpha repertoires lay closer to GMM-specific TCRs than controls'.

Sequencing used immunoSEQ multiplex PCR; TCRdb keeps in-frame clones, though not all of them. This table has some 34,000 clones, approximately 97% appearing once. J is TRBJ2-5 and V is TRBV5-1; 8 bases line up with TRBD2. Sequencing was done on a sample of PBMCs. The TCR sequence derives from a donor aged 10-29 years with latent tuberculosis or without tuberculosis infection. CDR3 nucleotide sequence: TGCGCCAGCAGCATTACTAGCGGCCAAGAGACCCAGTACTTC. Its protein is CASSITSGQETQYF.